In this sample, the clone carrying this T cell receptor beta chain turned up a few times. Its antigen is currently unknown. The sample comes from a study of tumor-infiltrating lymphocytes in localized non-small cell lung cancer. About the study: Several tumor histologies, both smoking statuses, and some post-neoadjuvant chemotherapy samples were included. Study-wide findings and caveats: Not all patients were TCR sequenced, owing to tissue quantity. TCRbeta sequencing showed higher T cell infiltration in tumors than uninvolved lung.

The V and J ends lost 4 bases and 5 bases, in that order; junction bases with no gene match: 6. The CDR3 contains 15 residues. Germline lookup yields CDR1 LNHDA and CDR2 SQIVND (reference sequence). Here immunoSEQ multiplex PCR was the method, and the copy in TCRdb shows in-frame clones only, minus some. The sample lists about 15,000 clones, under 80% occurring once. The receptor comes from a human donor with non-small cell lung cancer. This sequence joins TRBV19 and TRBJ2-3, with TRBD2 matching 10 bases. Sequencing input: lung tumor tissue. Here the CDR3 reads CASSRLAGEGDTQYF. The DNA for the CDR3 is TGTGCCAGTAGTAGGCTAGCGGGAGAGGGAGATACGCAGTATTTT.